The 12 T cell receptor beta chains given below trace back to one sample, sequenced in a study of T cell clonotyping in hematopoietic cell transplantation. Clones were sequenced by immunoSEQ multiplex PCR, and TCRdb holds only the in-frame ones, with some missing. The sample records fewer than 100,000 clones, less than 96% being singletons. Time point given: recipient sample about 28 days before transplant, after cytoreduction. The sequenced sample was peripheral blood mononuclear cells, obtained before stem cell transplant. The receptors were gathered from a woman in her 50s with acute myeloid leukemia. Some clones in this sample may be carry-over from other donors' samples.

The chain employs TRBV28 and TRBJ1-2; 10 nucleotides align to TRBD1. The germline V gene has CDR1 MDHEN and CDR2 SYDVKM. The CDR3 extends over 14 amino acids. Trimming at V came to 5 bases and at J to 2 bases, leaving 2 bases not matched to a gene. CDR3 nucleotide sequence: TGTGCCAGCAGTACGGGACAGGGGAACTATGGCTACACCTTC. Protein sequence: CASSTGQGNYGYTF.

The chain is built from TRBV13 and TRBJ1-4, with 11 bases that match TRBD1. This CDR3 contains 16 residues. CDR1 is PRHDT, CDR2 FYEKMQ, per germline (reference sequence). The ends lost 5 bases at V and 4 bases at J; junction bases unmatched: 6. As DNA, the CDR3 is TGTGCCAGCAGCGGAGGACAGGGGGCCGGTAATGAAAAACTGTTTTTT. Protein product: CASSGGQGAGNEKLFF.

This clone came up once. The V and J genes are TRBV2 and TRBJ2-2, with no clear D. Looked up from germline, CDR1 is SNHLY and CDR2 is FYNNEI. The ends were cut back, 9 bases at V and 5 bases at J, with 13 bases in the middle. The CDR3 covers 13 residues. The CDR3 protein is CASLPWGTGELFF. As DNA, the CDR3 is TGTGCCAGTCTCCCGTGGGGTACCGGGGAGCTGTTTTTT. Drawing the rest from reference TRBV2 and TRBJ2-2, the complete variable domain is EPEVTQTPSHQVTQMGQEVILRCVPISNHLYFYWYRQILGQKVEFLVSFYNNEISEKSEIFDDQFSVERPDGSNFTLKIRSTKLEDSAMYFCASLPWGTGELFFGEGSRLTVL.

The chain has TRBV27 and TRBJ1-5, with 8 bases lining up with TRBD1. The J segment lost 0 bases and the V segment lost 1 base, leaving 5 bases of the junction unmatched. Per germline, CDR1 MNHEY and CDR2 SMNVEV (reference sequence). The CDR3 is made up of 17 amino acids. Here the CDR3 DNA reads TGTGCCAGCAGTTTATACGGTGGACAGGGTAGCAATCAGCCCCAGCATTTT. Protein product: CASSLYGGQGSNQPQHF.

The chain joins TRBV5-1 to TRBJ1-4; 10 bases fit TRBD1. Per the germline V gene, CDR1 is SGHRS and CDR2 is YFSETQ. Losses at the gene ends were 2 bases for V and 8 bases for J; bases not matched to a gene: 9. The CDR3 has 16 residues. The CDR3 region has the DNA TGCGCCAGCAGCTTTATGAGTGGACAGGGGGAGGAAAAACTGTTTTTT. This translates into CASSFMSGQGEEKLFF.

The chain combines TRBV11-2 with TRBJ1-1, with D uncertain. Germline-derived CDR1 and CDR2 are SGHAT and FQNNGV. Trimming took 1 base from V and 1 from J, leaving 10 bases between them. The CDR3 has 15 residues. The CDR3 region is CASSLAIAGNTEAFF. The CDR3 coding sequence is TGTGCCAGCAGCTTAGCCATTGCAGGGAACACTGAAGCTTTCTTT.

This clone was seen just once. The rearrangement joins TRBV6-1 to TRBJ2-5, with D unresolved. V lost 4 bases and J 4 bases, leaving 7 bases between the germline ends. CDR3 size: 12 residues. The germline gives CDR1 MNHNS, CDR2 SASEGT. The CDR3 region is CASSGLRETQYF. The CDR3 DNA is TGTGCCAGCAGTGGTCTACGAGAGACCCAGTACTTC.

The rearrangement uses TRBV7-3 and TRBJ2-3, with a weak D call TRBD2 (6 bases). This CDR3 has 14 amino acids. CDR1 is SGHTA and CDR2 is FQGTGA in the germline V gene. Trimming took 5 bases from V and 1 from J, leaving 10 bases between them. DNA of the CDR3: TGTGCCAGCAGCCAGGGACTCGGCACAGATACGCAGTATTTT. Protein sequence: CASSQGLGTDTQYF.

This clone has a single count. This rearrangement joins TRBV30 to TRBJ1-5, with TRBD1 as a possible D gene (6 bases). From germline, CDR1 is GTSNPN and CDR2 SVGIG (reference sequence). V lost 1 base and J 6 bases, leaving 13 bases between the germline ends. The CDR3 sequence is 14 residues long. CDR3 coding DNA: TGTGCCTGGAGTGGGGGGGCCAGGCTTCAGCCCCAGCATTTT. Protein: CAWSGGARLQPQHF.

The V call is TRBV5-8, the J call TRBJ2-2; TRBD1 agrees at 7 bases. Trimming cost V 4 bases and J 5 bases; bases outside gene matches: 8. The germline V gene has CDR1 SGHTS and CDR2 YDEGEE. CDR3 size: 15 residues. CDR3 residues: CASSVGTDLTGELFF. The CDR3 nucleotides read TGTGCCAGCAGCGTTGGGACAGACTTAACCGGGGAGCTGTTTTTT.

The count of this clone is one. The rearrangement joins TRBV11-2 to TRBJ2-5, with 7 bases fitting TRBD2. Germline assignment: CDR1 SGHAT and CDR2 FQNNGV. V lost 0 bases to trimming and J lost 2 bases; unmatched junction nucleotides: 9. This CDR3 comprises 17 residues. CDR3 bases: TGTGCCAGCAGCTTAGACCCAGGCCGGGACTATCAAGAGACCCAGTACTTC. Encoded protein: CASSLDPGRDYQETQYF.

The chain carries TRBV29-1 and TRBJ2-7, with 9 bases matching TRBD1. The CDR3 sequence is 11 residues long. The ends lost 6 bases at V and 6 bases at J; junction bases unmatched: 3. Germline V gene sequence: CDR1 SQVTM, CDR2 ANQGSEA. CDR3 region: CSVRQGGEQYF. The CDR3 DNA reads TGCAGCGTGCGACAGGGGGGCGAGCAGTACTTC.